Listed below are T cell receptor beta chains from one sample, sequenced in a study of CD8+ T cells in alopecia areata. The assay was immunoSEQ multiplex PCR, and TCRdb's table has in-frame clones only and misses some. Of some 150,000 clones listed, 82% are singletons. The sequencing here drew on CD8+ T cells sorted from blood, taken at week 4, from a patient treated with tofacitinib. The source is a human donor with alopecia areata. The conserved cysteine and the conserved F or W are not part of the CDR3 here. Clone size is given for some rows only: seen once, a few or many times, or a class if the clone is expanded.

v_gene	abundance	j_gene	CDR3aa
TRBV10-3	NA	TRBJ2-7	AIGLNDSSYEQY
TRBV27	NA	TRBJ2-3	ASSFSQSTDTQY
TRBV7-6	NA	TRBJ2-1	ASSLGPAGNPANEQF
TRBV29-1	NA	TRBJ1-4	SVVGGMNEKLF
TRBV29-1	NA	TRBJ2-5	SVDLGPETQY
TRBV6-5	NA	TRBJ2-2	ASSYSYVGAGELF
TRBV30	NA	TRBJ2-3	AWSVLGGDTQY
TRBV4-3	NA	TRBJ2-3	ASSQEIRDISTDTQY
TRBV2	NA	TRBJ2-7	ASSPTRQYREQY
TRBV12-5	NA	TRBJ2-1	ASGQGGPYNEQF
TRBV19	NA	TRBJ2-3	ASSMDRPDTQY
TRBV10-3	NA	TRBJ2-5	AISEISGGGETQY
TRBV10-3	NA	TRBJ1-5	AISKTGEGNQPQH
TRBV19	NA	TRBJ2-7	ASSPFGTETSYEQY
TRBV7-2	NA	TRBJ2-1	ASSSAGGSYNEQF
TRBV30	NA	TRBJ1-2	AGNTQQGTNIYGHT
TRBV6-5	NA	TRBJ2-7	ASTRGQYYEQY
TRBV29-1	NA	TRBJ1-2	STRTGGSWYGYT
TRBV4-1	NA	TRBJ2-3	ASSRLWTGEMADTQY
TRBV27	NA	TRBJ2-5	ASSLTIPYQETQY
TRBV2	once	TRBJ2-7	ASRDSNFYEQY
TRBV27	few	TRBJ1-2	ASRNPGPYGYT
TRBV6-5	NA	TRBJ2-3	ASSYSASGGRGTQY
TRBV4-1	NA	TRBJ2-1	ASSRGLAGGIGNEQF
TRBV13	NA	TRBJ2-7	ASSPRAGGAEQY
TRBV6-6	NA	TRBJ2-5	ASSPTWTGKETQY
TRBV29-1	NA	TRBJ2-7	SVEITGYEQY
TRBV28	NA	TRBJ2-4	ASSLLTGTVAKNIQY
TRBV27	NA	TRBJ1-1	ASSLQGGFMNTEAF
TRBV6-5	NA	TRBJ1-2	ASSNRVYGYT
TRBV7-9	NA	TRBJ1-5	ASSRTGGRTHQPQH
TRBV6-5	once	TRBJ2-7	ASSHRDRDEQY
TRBV9	NA	TRBJ2-1	ASSRSGSSYNEQF
TRBV18	NA	TRBJ2-7	ASSPPIGVYEQY
TRBV29-1	NA	TRBJ1-1	SVPLGGEAF
TRBV13	once	TRBJ2-3	ASSSPGGPNVDTQY
TRBV6-6	NA	TRBJ2-5	ASSYEGRETQY
TRBV29-1	NA	TRBJ1-1	SVDEGNTEAF
TRBV11-2	NA	TRBJ2-1	ASSLSYNEQF
TRBV7-9	NA	TRBJ2-5	ASSKAGETQY